These T cell receptor beta chains were read from a single sample in a study of T-cell memory formation after mild COVID-19. A single record per CDR3 protein comes from TCRdb applying MiXCR to the 5' RACE reads. Of about 410,000 distinct CDR3 sequences listed, roughly 18% are singletons. The specimen sequenced was PBMCs or a T cell subset sorted from them (not recorded which). These receptors were collected from a man younger than 30 who had mild COVID-19 (a few samples of this study predate the infection). Cell type and time point are not known. The CDR3 runs from the conserved cysteine through the conserved F or W. The D gene is left open where the match is weak. Clone size is shown for a subset of rows, as once, few, many or a class of expanded clone.

d_call,j_call,clone_size,v_call,cdr3_length,cdr3_aa
.,TRBJ2-3,.,TRBV5-4,18,CASSLEPEDYLSTDTQYF
TRBD2,TRBJ2-3,.,TRBV20-1,14,CSARGLGSIRTQYF
TRBD1,TRBJ1-5,.,TRBV2,13,CASSVQGGQPQHF
.,TRBJ1-2,.,TRBV5-6,12,CASNSGTYGYTF
.,TRBJ2-7,.,TRBV24-1,10,CATRNGEQYF
.,TRBJ1-2,.,TRBV4-2,15,CASSHLGGRTYGYTF
.,TRBJ2-5,.,TRBV10-1,13,CASSIQGSETQYF
.,TRBJ2-5,.,TRBV5-1,12,CASGTGLETQYF
TRBD1,TRBJ1-6,few,TRBV6-2/TRBV6-3,18,CASSLLRTGRLSRSPLHF
.,TRBJ2-3,.,TRBV7-9,12,CASSTRGVAQYF
.,TRBJ2-1,few,TRBV5-6,16,CASSLPQGQPYNEQFF
.,TRBJ2-3,.,TRBV15,14,CATSKGGDTDTQYF
.,TRBJ2-1,few,TRBV3-1,14,CASSQTRWANEQFF
.,TRBJ2-1,many,TRBV5-1,14,CASSLEGSYNEQFF
.,TRBJ1-2,.,TRBV5-1,14,CASSLVAGARGYTF
.,TRBJ1-1,few,TRBV24-1,14,CATSDLRDLNEAFF
.,TRBJ2-3,few,TRBV30,13,CAWSVRAPWAQYF
.,TRBJ1-1,.,TRBV6-5,14,CASSYEGSGTEAFF
.,TRBJ2-6,.,TRBV11-1,15,CASSLLLSGANVLTF
TRBD1,TRBJ1-6,.,TRBV25-1,15,CASSAYRGRNSPLHF
.,TRBJ1-1,.,TRBV9,14,CASSGIRGHTEAFF
TRBD1,TRBJ2-3,.,TRBV28,15,CASSPGTVFTDTQYF
TRBD1,TRBJ1-1,.,TRBV11-2,15,CASRSGTGLGTEAFF
TRBD1,TRBJ1-1,few,TRBV5-5,18,CASSLMGQSPGRFTEAFF
TRBD2,TRBJ2-5,.,TRBV7-2,14,CASSGKRDQETKYF
.,TRBJ2-1,.,TRBV4-1,12,CASSQDAGAQFF
.,TRBJ1-1,.,TRBV7-9,14,CASSLEGWNTEAFF
.,TRBJ1-1,few,TRBV28,15,CASRTQPGARAEAFF
.,TRBJ2-4,.,TRBV4-3,16,CASSQERDHFYNIQYF
.,TRBJ1-6,many,TRBV21-1,14,CASSKGQGNSPLHF
.,TRBJ2-3,.,TRBV5-4,15,CASSLAGYSTDTQYF
.,TRBJ2-3,.,TRBV12-3/TRBV12-4,12,CASTPQASAQYF
.,TRBJ1-2,few,TRBV27,12,CASRYGGNGYTF
TRBD1,TRBJ1-2,few,TRBV7-9,14,CASSSTRGRYGYTF